Shown below are 21 T cell receptor beta chains from a single sample sequenced in a study of T cell responses to AZD1222 COVID-19 vaccine. TCRdb's table, derived via immunoSEQ multiplex PCR, lists solely in-frame clones and lacks some. The data contain about 84,000 clones, approximately 85% of them singletons. The sequencing used peripheral blood, collected 28 days after the second AZD1222 dose. The receptors shown here come from an adult who received the AZD1222 COVID-19 vaccine.

This chain uses TRBV29-1 with TRBJ2-2; D possibly corresponds to TRBD1 (5 bases). V shed 6 bases and J shed 5 bases, with 16 bases lying between them. Germline V gives CDR1 SQVTM, CDR2 ANQGSEA. This CDR3 is 14 amino acids long. This chain's CDR3 is CSVKGDLRTGELFF. CDR3 bases: TGCAGCGTGAAAGGGGATCTGAGGACCGGGGAGCTGTTTTTT.

This rearrangement joins TRBV14 to TRBJ2-1; a weak D match, TRBD1 (5 bases). This CDR3 region has 14 residues. From germline, CDR1 is SGHDN and CDR2 FVKESK. V was trimmed by 4 bases and J by 10 bases, leaving 17 bases between them. CDR3 coding DNA: TGTGCCAGCAGCCGAGGATTTCAGTACAGGGAGCAGTTCTTC. This translates into CASSRGFQYREQFF. Supplemented by reference TRBV14 and TRBJ2-1, the full variable domain reads EAGVTQFPSHSVIEKGQTVTLRCDPISGHDNLYWYRRVMGKEIKFLLHFVKESKQDESGMPNNRFLAERTGGTYSTLKVQPAELEDSGVYFCASSRGFQYREQFFGPGTRLTVL.

This sequence joins TRBV6-4 and TRBJ2-2; D is undetermined. The length of the CDR3 is 14 residues. Germline V gene lookup returns CDR1 MRHNA and CDR2 SNTAGT. Trimming took 4 bases from V and 1 from J, leaving 7 bases between them. Written as DNA, the CDR3 is TGTGCCAGCAGTGTATCTCAGAACACCGGGGAGCTGTTTTTT. Translation: CASSVSQNTGELFF.

Concerning this clone: At one end the junction does not follow the germline gene, possibly because of a read error. This sequence joins TRBV6-1 and TRBJ2-3; 8 positions agree with TRBD2. The CDR3 contains 11 residues. The germline CDR1 and CDR2 sequences are MNHNS and SASEGT. The CDR3 sequence is CASSEAVLADF. In DNA form, the CDR3 reads TGTGCCAGCAGTGAAGCGGTACTAGCGGATTTT.

This clone has only one observation. The rearrangement uses TRBV11-3 and TRBJ2-3, with no clear D. Germline V CDR1 and CDR2: SGHNT, YENEEA. The V gene lost 1 base and the J gene lost 2 bases, with 7 bases spanning the gap. The length of the CDR3 is 14 residues. The CDR3 DNA reads as TGTGCCAGCAGCTTAGTGGGCGCCACAGATACGCAGTATTTT. As protein: CASSLVGATDTQYF.

The gene calls are TRBV9 and TRBJ2-5, with 7 nucleotides matching TRBD2. Losses at the gene ends were 3 bases for V and 1 base for J; bases not matched to a gene: 3. CDR3 length: 14 residues. CDR1 is SGDLS and CDR2 is YYNGEE in the germline V gene. The CDR3 DNA is TGTGCCAGCAGCGCGGGGACTACCCAAGAGACCCAGTACTTC. Translating it yields CASSAGTTQETQYF.

CDR3 sequence (DNA): TGTGCCAGCAGTGTCTCGGGGGGATCACCCCTCCACTTT. This gives the protein CASSVSGGSPLHF. The chain carries TRBV2 and TRBJ1-6, with D tentatively TRBD1 (5 bases). CDR3 size: 13 residues. Looked up from germline, CDR1 is SNHLY and CDR2 is FYNNEI. Trimming took off 4 bases at V and 10 bases at J, with 11 bases between the two ends.

This clone occurred a few times. The chain links TRBV7-9 to TRBJ2-1, with TRBD1 matching 10 bases. Trimming at V came to 2 bases and at J to 8 bases, leaving 3 bases not matched to a gene. The germline V gene encodes CDR1 SEHNR and CDR2 FQNEAQ (reference sequence). The CDR3 is 14 amino acids. DNA for the CDR3: TGTGCCAGCAGCTTATTGACAGGGGGCGATGAGCAGTTCTTC. Translated, it gives CASSLLTGGDEQFF.

This clone is a singleton in its sample. The rearrangement joins TRBV3-1 (or the pseudogene TRBV3-2) to TRBJ2-5, with 8 nucleotides matching TRBD2. CDR3 size: 16 residues. Germline V CDR1 and CDR2: LGHDT, YNNKEL (reference sequence). The trim removed 1 base at V and 4 bases at J, leaving 8 bases unmatched. CDR3 protein: CASSQVGTSSLETQYF. The DNA of the CDR3 is TGTGCCAGCAGCCAAGTCGGGACTAGTAGCTTAGAGACCCAGTACTTC.

This clone has only one observation. V and J are TRBV7-6 and TRBJ2-1, with TRBD1 identical over 7 bases. V was clipped by 1 base and J by 7 bases; unmatched bases: 13. Germline-derived CDR1 and CDR2 are SGHVS and FNYEAQ. This CDR3 is built from 17 residues. CDR3 sequence: CASSLGTGVMARNEQFF. The CDR3 nucleotides read TGTGCCAGCAGCTTAGGAACAGGGGTAATGGCGAGAAATGAGCAGTTCTTC.

This chain links TRBV3-1 (or the pseudogene TRBV3-2) with TRBJ2-5; 9 bases fit TRBD2. V dropped 3 bases and J dropped 5; count of bases not matched to a gene: 4. The CDR3 totals 14 residues. The germline gives CDR1 LGHDT, CDR2 YNNKEL (reference sequence). The CDR3 spells CASSHAGGLETQYF. The CDR3 DNA reads as TGTGCCAGCAGCCATGCGGGGGGGCTTGAGACCCAGTACTTC.

This clone was observed a handful of times. V gene TRBV3-1 (or the pseudogene TRBV3-2) combines with J gene TRBJ2-7; TRBD2 matches at 8 bases. This CDR3 region has 17 residues. Germline values: CDR1 LGHDT, CDR2 YNNKEL (reference sequence). V was pared by 1 base and J by 4 bases, with 12 bases of the junction left unmatched. Here the CDR3 reads CASSQVVAGTGTYEQYF. The DNA for the CDR3 is TGTGCCAGCAGCCAAGTCGTAGCGGGAACAGGCACTTACGAGCAGTACTTC.

The chain uses TRBV11-2 and TRBJ2-5; D call uncertain. V gave up 0 bases and J gave up 5 bases, with 4 bases separating them. Germline V gives CDR1 SGHAT, CDR2 FQNNGV. CDR3 length: 12 residues. The CDR3 nucleotides are TGTGCCAGCAGCTTAGATCGCGAGACCCAGTACTTC. It codes for CASSLDRETQYF.

The V call is TRBV6-5, the J call TRBJ2-3, with D maybe TRBD1 (6 bases). Germline-derived CDR1 and CDR2 are MNHEY and SVGAGI. V gave up 4 bases and J gave up 0 bases, with 14 bases separating them. The CDR3 consists of 16 residues. DNA of the CDR3: TGTGCCAGCAGTTCTAACAGGGTGGGGAGCACAGATACGCAGTATTTT. This translates into CASSSNRVGSTDTQYF.

The chain carries TRBV5-1 and TRBJ2-5; 8 bases map to TRBD2. The CDR3 covers 15 residues. From germline, CDR1 is SGHRS and CDR2 YFSETQ. Trimming took 2 bases from V and 2 from J; bases not matched to a gene: 5. In DNA form, the CDR3 reads TGCGCCAGCAGCTTAGCGGGGGAGGGGCAAGAGACCCAGTACTTC. Translating gives CASSLAGEGQETQYF.

The chain combines TRBV28 with TRBJ1-2; TRBD1 is a possible D gene (5 bases). V was cut by 6 bases and J by 4 bases, with 15 bases left in between. The CDR3 spans 14 residues. Germline V gene data show CDR1 as MDHEN and CDR2 as SYDVKM. This CDR3 is CASRRRDVGYGYTF. In DNA form, the CDR3 reads TGTGCCAGCAGACGCCGGGACGTGGGCTATGGCTACACCTTC.

CDR3 amino acids: CASSLVIGGFGFF. The DNA for the CDR3 is TGTGCCAGCAGCTTGGTAATCGGGGGCTTTGGTTTCTTT. This chain joins TRBV28 and TRBJ1-1; D might be TRBD1 (6 bases). CDR1 and CDR2 (germline): MDHEN, SYDVKM. The CDR3 runs to 13 residues. The V end was cut by 6 bases, the J end by 13 bases, with 21 bases between.

The genes are TRBV5-1 and TRBJ2-3, with 8 bases that match TRBD2. V trimming: 4 bases; J trimming: 0 bases; junction bases outside the gene matches: 7. The germline V gene encodes CDR1 SGHRS and CDR2 YFSETQ. This CDR3 contains 16 residues. The CDR3 nucleotides read TGCGCCAGCAGCCCGTTCGGGGGGGTTAGCACAGATACGCAGTATTTT. This gives the protein CASSPFGGVSTDTQYF.

The V and J genes are TRBV6-2 or TRBV6-3 and TRBJ2-1, with D unclear. CDR3 length: 15 residues. Germline V gene sequence: CDR1 MNHEY, CDR2 SVGEGT. Between the trimmed V and J ends, which lost 2 bases and 2 bases, there was a span of 10 bases. The CDR3 region has the DNA TGTGCCAGCAGTTACAGGGCGCTGCCCTACAATGAGCAGTTCTTC. It yields the protein CASSYRALPYNEQFF.

The rearrangement links TRBV9 to TRBJ1-5, with 7 bases aligning to TRBD1. The CDR3 totals 17 residues. V was clipped by 0 bases and J by 1 base; unmatched bases: 7. In germline, CDR1 is SGDLS, CDR2 YYNGEE. CDR3 residues: CASSVGPGTASNQPQHF. The CDR3 DNA follows: TGTGCCAGCAGCGTAGGCCCGGGGACAGCCAGCAATCAGCCCCAGCATTTT.

The CDR3: CASSEVGAGASWETQYF. The CDR3 bases are TGTGCCAGCAGTGAAGTGGGCGCGGGGGCTTCTTGGGAGACCCAGTACTTC. The rearrangement joins TRBV6-1 to TRBJ2-5; a weak D match, TRBD2 (7 bases). The germline V gene encodes CDR1 MNHNS and CDR2 SASEGT. Trimming removed 1 base from V and 5 bases from J, with 20 bases in between. The CDR3 spans 17 residues.